These T cell receptor beta chains were read from a single sample in a study of cytomegalovirus exposure and HLA in healthy donors. This table comes from immunoSEQ multiplex PCR, and its TCRdb copy is limited to in-frame clones, with some not included. Among around 180,000 clones listed, about 72% were seen once. Specimen: PBMCs. Receptors originate from a girl between 5 and 17 years old in good health and CMV-seronegative. The CDR3 runs from the conserved cysteine through the conserved F or W. D genes are given only for firm matches. Expanded clones get a size class; other rows say once, few or many, or leave the size out.

>TRBV7-9|TRBJ1-2|.|.
CASSLGSDGYTF
TGTGCCAGCAGCTTAGGTTCGGATGGCTACACCTTC
>TRBV27|TRBJ1-2|.|TRBD1
CASSKRTGLWGYTF
TGTGCCAGCAGCAAAAGGACAGGTCTGTGGGGCTACACCTTC
>TRBV7-8|TRBJ1-1|.|.
CASSFGADYTEAFF
TGTGCCAGCAGCTTTGGGGCAGACTACACTGAAGCTTTCTTT
>TRBV29-1|TRBJ2-5|.|.
CSVPTGQETQYF
TGCAGCGTTCCGACGGGGCAAGAGACCCAGTACTTC
>TRBV5-5|TRBJ1-1|.|.
CASSKPPNTEAFF
TGTGCCAGCAGCAAGCCTCCTAACACTGAAGCTTTCTTT
>TRBV28|TRBJ1-1|.|.
CASSPGTEAFF
TGTGCCAGCAGCCCCGGCACTGAAGCTTTCTTT
>TRBV5-1|TRBJ2-7|.|.
CASSLVYRDTDYEQYF
TGCGCCAGCAGCTTGGTGTATCGGGACACCGACTACGAGCAGTACTTC
>TRBV9|TRBJ1-6|few|.
CASSDDPGIVSPLHF
TGTGCCAGCAGCGACGACCCAGGAATAGTTTCACCCCTCCACTTT
>TRBV7-8|TRBJ1-1|.|.
CASRPRGHNTEAFF
TGTGCCAGCAGGCCTCGGGGACATAACACTGAAGCTTTCTTT
>TRBV7-9|TRBJ1-1|.|TRBD1
CASSYTGGIRAFF
TGTGCCAGCAGCTATACAGGGGGCATTAGGGCTTTCTTT
>TRBV9|TRBJ2-2|.|TRBD2
CASSVGKGRATGELFF
TGTGCCAGCAGCGTAGGCAAGGGGAGGGCCACCGGGGAGCTGTTTTTT
>TRBV7-9|TRBJ2-7|.|.
CASSLGASGYEQYF
TGTGCCAGCAGCTTAGGGGCCTCTGGGTACGAGCAGTACTTC
>TRBV7-9|TRBJ2-1|.|TRBD2
CASSPTGGEQFF
TGTGCCAGCAGCCCTACGGGGGGTGAGCAGTTCTTC
>TRBV4-1|TRBJ2-2|few|TRBD1
CASSQVPGQGINGELFF
TGCGCCAGCAGCCAAGTACCGGGACAGGGGATAAACGGGGAGCTGTTTTTT
>TRBV5-1|TRBJ2-3|.|.
CASSFEGGSVDTQYF
TGCGCCAGCAGCTTCGAGGGGGGGTCGGTAGATACGCAGTATTTT
>TRBV29-1|TRBJ2-7|.|TRBD2
CSVAGGYEQYF
TGCAGCGTCGCGGGGGGCTACGAGCAGTACTTC
>TRBV29-1|TRBJ2-1|.|TRBD2
CSVLERGLASDEQFF
TGCAGCGTCCTTGAACGGGGACTAGCTTCGGATGAGCAGTTCTTC
>TRBV7-9|TRBJ1-4|.|.
CASSSQERGTNEKLFF
TGTGCCAGCAGCTCTCAGGAACGGGGAACTAATGAAAAACTGTTTTTT
>TRBV18|TRBJ2-3|.|.
CASSPPRATDTQYF
TGTGCCAGCTCACCACCGAGGGCTACAGATACGCAGTATTTT
>TRBV19|TRBJ1-1|.|TRBD1
CASSGQGQTEAFF
TGTGCCAGCTCCGGACAGGGACAGACTGAAGCTTTCTTT
>TRBV5-1|TRBJ1-2|.|.
CASSLDLSRGYTF
TGCGCCAGCAGCTTGGACTTGTCGCGAGGCTACACCTTC
>TRBV4-1|TRBJ1-3|.|.
CASSQEGGGAGNTIYF
TGCGCCAGCAGCCAAGAAGGTGGAGGAGCTGGAAACACCATATATTTT
>TRBV10-1|TRBJ1-1|.|.
CASFGQKNTEAFF
TGCGCCAGCTTCGGACAGAAGAACACTGAAGCTTTCTTT
>TRBV19|TRBJ2-4|.|TRBD1
CASKPGQGASDIQYF
TGTGCCAGTAAGCCGGGACAGGGGGCGAGTGACATTCAGTACTTC
>TRBV29-1|TRBJ1-4|.|.
CSVSPGNNEKLFF
TGCAGCGTTTCCCCAGGGAATAATGAAAAACTGTTTTTT
>TRBV6-4|TRBJ1-2|.|TRBD1
CASYYRQGGRGYTF
TGTGCCAGCTACTATCGACAGGGGGGACGAGGCTACACCTTC